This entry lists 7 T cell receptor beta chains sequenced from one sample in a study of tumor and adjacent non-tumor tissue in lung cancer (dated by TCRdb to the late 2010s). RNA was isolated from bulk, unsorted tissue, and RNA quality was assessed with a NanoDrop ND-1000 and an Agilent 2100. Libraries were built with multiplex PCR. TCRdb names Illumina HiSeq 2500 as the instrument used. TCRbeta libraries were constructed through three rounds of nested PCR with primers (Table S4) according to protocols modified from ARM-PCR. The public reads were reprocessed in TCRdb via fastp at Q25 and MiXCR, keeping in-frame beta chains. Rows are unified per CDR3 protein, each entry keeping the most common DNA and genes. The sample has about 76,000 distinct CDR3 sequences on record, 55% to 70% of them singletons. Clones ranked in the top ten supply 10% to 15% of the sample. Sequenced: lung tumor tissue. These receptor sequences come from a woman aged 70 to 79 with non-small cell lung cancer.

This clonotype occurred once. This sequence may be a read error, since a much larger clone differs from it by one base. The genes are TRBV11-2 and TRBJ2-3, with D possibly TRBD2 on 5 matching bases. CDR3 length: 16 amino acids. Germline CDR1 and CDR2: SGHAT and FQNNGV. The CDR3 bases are TGTGACAGCAGCTCCTCTCAAGTGGGAGTGGCAGATACGCAGTATTTT. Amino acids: CDSSSSQVGVADTQYF. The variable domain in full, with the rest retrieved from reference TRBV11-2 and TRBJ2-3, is EAGVAQSPRYKIIEKRQSVAFWCNPISGHATLYWYQQILGQGPKLLIQFQNNGVVDDSQLPKDRFSAERLKGVDSTLKIQPAKLEDSAVYLCDSSSSQVGVADTQYFGPGTRLTVL.

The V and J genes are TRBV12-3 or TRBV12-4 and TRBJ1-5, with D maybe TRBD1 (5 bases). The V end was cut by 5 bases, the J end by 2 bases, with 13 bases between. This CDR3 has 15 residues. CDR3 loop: CASSDGGSGNQPQHF. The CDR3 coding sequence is TGTGCCAGCAGTGACGGGGGATCGGGCAATCAGCCCCAGCATTTT.

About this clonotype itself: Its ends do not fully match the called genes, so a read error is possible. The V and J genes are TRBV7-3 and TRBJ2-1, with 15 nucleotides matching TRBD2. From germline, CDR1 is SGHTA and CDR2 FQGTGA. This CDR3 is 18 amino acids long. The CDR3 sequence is CAISSGLAGGPSYNEQFF. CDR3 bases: TGTGCCATCAGCTCAGGACTAGCGGGAGGGCCTTCCTACAATGAGCAGTTCTTC.

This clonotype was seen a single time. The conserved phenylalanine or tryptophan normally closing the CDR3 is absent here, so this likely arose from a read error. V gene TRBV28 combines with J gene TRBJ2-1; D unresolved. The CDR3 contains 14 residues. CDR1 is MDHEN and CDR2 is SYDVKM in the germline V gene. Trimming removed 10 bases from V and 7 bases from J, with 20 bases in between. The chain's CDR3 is CATSRLDLTNEQFL. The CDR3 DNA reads TGTGCCACCTCCCGGCTAGACCTCACGAATGAGCAGTTCCTC.

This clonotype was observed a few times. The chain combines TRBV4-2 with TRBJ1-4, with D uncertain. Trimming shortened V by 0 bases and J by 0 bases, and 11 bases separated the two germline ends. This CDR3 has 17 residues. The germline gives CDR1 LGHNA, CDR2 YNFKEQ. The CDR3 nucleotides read TGTGCCAGCAGCCAAGATTTCCATACTACAACTAATGAAAAACTGTTTTTT. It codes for CASSQDFHTTTNEKLFF.

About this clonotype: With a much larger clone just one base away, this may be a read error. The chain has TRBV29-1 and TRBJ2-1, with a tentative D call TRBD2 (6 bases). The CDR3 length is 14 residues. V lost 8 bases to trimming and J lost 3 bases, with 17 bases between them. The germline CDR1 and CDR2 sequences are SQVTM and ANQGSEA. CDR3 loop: CSTPTSGGYNEQFF. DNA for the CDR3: TGCAGCACCCCGACTTCCGGGGGCTACAATGAGCAGTTCTTC.

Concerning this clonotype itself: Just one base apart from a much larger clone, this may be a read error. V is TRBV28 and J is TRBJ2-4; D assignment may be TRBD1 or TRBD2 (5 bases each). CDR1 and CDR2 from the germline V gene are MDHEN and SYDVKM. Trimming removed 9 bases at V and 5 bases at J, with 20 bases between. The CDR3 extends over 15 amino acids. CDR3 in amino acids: CASPNGGMGENIQYF. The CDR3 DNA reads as TGTGCCAGTCCGAATGGGGGAATGGGGGAAAACATTCAGTACTTC.